The 16 T cell receptor beta chains given below trace back to one sample, sequenced in a study of blood T cell repertoires in COVID-19. Assay used: immunoSEQ multiplex PCR; TCRdb lists only in-frame clones, some missing. The profile shows about 34,000 clones, over 70% of them singletons. Sequenced sample: peripheral blood. The receptors shown here come from a man in his 70s with COVID-19, enrolled during active disease.

The J gene is TRBJ1-6, the V gene TRBV6-5; D may be TRBD1 (5 bases). CDR3 size: 14 residues. Germline CDR1 is MNHEY and CDR2 is SVGAGI. Trimming removed 2 bases from V and 10 bases from J, with 12 bases in between. CDR3 nucleotides: TGTGCCAGCAGTTACACTCAGGGAGGCTCACCCCTCCACTTT. Protein product: CASSYTQGGSPLHF.

The rearrangement uses TRBV7-6 and TRBJ1-1; tentative D call: TRBD1 (5 bases). The CDR3 sequence is 15 residues long. Germline lookup yields CDR1 SGHVS and CDR2 FNYEAQ. V was pared by 4 bases and J by 5 bases, with 17 bases between. The CDR3 DNA reads TGTGCCAGCAGCTCAGGACGGGGGATTAGGACTGAAGCTTTCTTT. This codes for CASSSGRGIRTEAFF.

V is TRBV3-1 (or the pseudogene TRBV3-2) and J is TRBJ2-2; the D is unclear. Trimming stripped 1 base from V and 8 bases from J, with 5 bases between. Germline V gene lookup returns CDR1 LGHDT and CDR2 YNNKEL (reference sequence). The CDR3 runs 12 residues. The CDR3 reads CASSQGGGELFF. The CDR3 DNA sequence: TGTGCCAGCAGCCAAGGCGGTGGGGAGCTGTTTTTT.

The V and J genes are TRBV7-2 and TRBJ1-1; 7 nucleotides align to TRBD1. J gave up 5 bases and V 4 bases, and 7 bases lay outside the gene matches. Germline CDR1 SGHTA, CDR2 FQGNSA. This CDR3 contains 14 residues. The CDR3 loop reads CASSSWTGWTEAFF. CDR3 bases: TGTGCCAGCAGCTCGTGGACAGGCTGGACTGAAGCTTTCTTT.

The rearrangement uses TRBV10-3 and TRBJ1-4, with 7 bases fitting TRBD1. The V gene's germline CDR1 is ENHRY and CDR2 SYGVKD. The CDR3 has 13 amino acids. Germline trimming cut 8 bases from V and 5 bases from J; bases unmatched to any gene: 5. The CDR3 nucleotides read TGTGCCATCCGGGACAGCCTCAATGAAAAACTGTTTTTT. It yields the protein CAIRDSLNEKLFF.

The chain combines TRBV5-1 with TRBJ2-1; tentative D call: TRBD2 (5 bases). The CDR3 has 15 amino acids. CDR1 is SGHRS, CDR2 YFSETQ, per germline. Trimming left V 2 bases short and J 0 bases short, with 9 bases between. The CDR3 DNA is TGCGCCAGCAGCTTAAGTGGGAGCTCCTACAATGAGCAGTTCTTC. The encoded protein is CASSLSGSSYNEQFF.

This sequence joins TRBV5-5 and TRBJ2-5; D ambiguous. CDR3 size: 14 residues. V was pared by 0 bases and J by 1 base, with 7 bases between. From germline, CDR1 is SGHKS and CDR2 YYEKEE (reference sequence). The DNA for the CDR3 is TGTGCCAGCAGCTTGGGCCACTCCCAAGAGACCCAGTACTTC. Amino acids: CASSLGHSQETQYF.

The rearrangement uses TRBV28 and TRBJ2-4; D perhaps matches TRBD1 (5 bases). The CDR3 contains 14 residues. V was trimmed by 4 bases and J by 6 bases, leaving 13 bases between them. CDR1 is MDHEN and CDR2 is SYDVKM in the germline V gene. This CDR3 reads CASSSAGMGNIQYF. CDR3 in DNA: TGTGCCAGCAGTTCTGCAGGGATGGGAAACATTCAGTACTTC. The variable domain in full, completed from reference TRBV28 and TRBJ2-4, reads DVKVTQSSRYLVKRTGEKVFLECVQDMDHENMFWYRQDPGLGLRLIYFSYDVKMKEKGDIPEGYSVSREKKERFSLILESASTNQTSMYLCASSSAGMGNIQYFGAGTRLSVL.

This clone was recorded only once. V and J are TRBV28 and TRBJ1-1; D remains unclear. V gave up 6 bases and J gave up 1 base, with 15 bases separating them. CDR1 is MDHEN and CDR2 is SYDVKM in the germline V gene. This CDR3 is built from 15 residues. CDR3: CASSTPRRQNTEAFF. CDR3 nucleotide sequence: TGTGCCAGCAGCACACCCCGCCGACAGAACACTGAAGCTTTCTTT.

This rearrangement joins TRBV4-3 to TRBJ2-7; perhaps TRBD2 as D (5 bases). CDR3 length equals 14 residues. Trimming took 0 bases from V and 2 from J, leaving 8 bases between them. The germline V gene has CDR1 LGHNA and CDR2 YSLEER. CDR3 residues: CASSQEGGPYEQYF. The CDR3 DNA reads TGCGCCAGCAGCCAAGAAGGAGGACCCTACGAGCAGTACTTC.

This clone occurred once. The V and J genes are TRBV30 and TRBJ1-1, with 8 bases that match TRBD1. This CDR3 has 14 amino acids. V gave up 4 bases and J gave up 5 bases; unmatched junction bases: 9. Germline CDR1 GTSNPN, CDR2 SVGIG (reference sequence). CDR3 in DNA: TGTGCCTGGAACTTCGGACAGGGAGATACTGAAGCTTTCTTT. Its protein is CAWNFGQGDTEAFF.

This chain joins TRBV7-9 and TRBJ2-7; TRBD1 aligns across 9 bases. In germline, CDR1 is SEHNR, CDR2 FQNEAQ (reference sequence). Trimming at V came to 2 bases and at J to 5 bases, leaving 10 bases not matched to a gene. The CDR3 consists of 16 residues. The CDR3 loop reads CASSLRLGTGRDEQYF. Written as DNA, the CDR3 is TGTGCCAGCAGCTTACGCCTCGGGACAGGGCGGGACGAGCAGTACTTC. The entire variable domain, with the rest obtained from reference TRBV7-9 and TRBJ2-7, is as follows: DTGVSQNPRHKITKRGQNVTFRCDPISEHNRLYWYRQTLGQGPEFLTYFQNEAQLEKSRLLSDRFSAERPKGSFSTLEIQRTEQGDSAMYLCASSLRLGTGRDEQYFGPGTRLTVT.

The chain joins TRBV29-1 to TRBJ2-3, with a possible D match to TRBD2 (6 bases). The length of the CDR3 is 15 residues. V shed 4 bases and J shed 2 bases, with 16 bases lying between them. Germline V gene sequence: CDR1 SQVTM, CDR2 ANQGSEA. In DNA form, the CDR3 reads TGCAGCGTTGGGGGACTTTTCATTAACACAGATACGCAGTATTTT. Its translation: CSVGGLFINTDTQYF.

The rearrangement joins TRBV30 to TRBJ1-1, with a weak D call TRBD1 (6 bases). There are 14 residues in the CDR3. Germline V CDR1 and CDR2: GTSNPN, SVGIG (reference sequence). V was trimmed by 0 bases and J by 4 bases, leaving 12 bases between them. The CDR3 protein is CAWSVVQGITEAFF. CDR3 bases: TGTGCCTGGAGTGTAGTACAGGGAATCACTGAAGCTTTCTTT.

This rearrangement joins TRBV19 to TRBJ2-1; the match to TRBD2 covers 11 bases. J was trimmed by 6 bases and V by 7 bases; bases with no gene match: 8. Germline V gives CDR1 LNHDA, CDR2 SQIVND (reference sequence). The CDR3 totals 15 residues. CDR3 sequence reads: CASTRGLAVTNEQFF. The DNA for the CDR3 is TGTGCCAGTACCCGGGGACTAGCGGTTACCAATGAGCAGTTCTTC.

The CDR3 sequence is CASSLAGGETDTQYF. The CDR3 DNA reads as TGTGCCAGCAGTTTAGCGGGAGGTGAGACAGATACGCAGTATTTT. The genes are TRBV6-2 or TRBV6-3 and TRBJ2-3; 10 bases map to TRBD2. This CDR3 has 15 residues. V was pared by 4 bases and J by 3 bases, with 4 bases of the junction left unmatched. The V gene's germline CDR1 is MNHEY and CDR2 SVGEGT.